The rows below give T cell receptor beta chains drawn from one sample of a study of blood T cell repertoires in COVID-19. TCRdb's copy holds only in-frame clones and misses some; the assay was immunoSEQ multiplex PCR. The data show 450,000 or so clones, with about 90% seen just once and about 0.63% held by the top ten. Sequencing used PBMCs or T cells enriched from blood (not recorded which). These receptor sequences come from a man in his late teens or twenties who had recovered from COVID-19. Each CDR3 is given with its conserved first and last residue. D genes are given only for firm matches.

V gene	J gene	D gene	CDR3 length	CDR3 protein	CDR3 DNA
TRBV3-1/TRBV3-2	TRBJ1-6	.	16	CASSQVPVALESPLHF	TGTGCCAGCAGCCAAGTGCCAGTCGCTTTGGAGTCACCCCTCCACTTT
TRBV20-1	TRBJ2-1	TRBD2	15	CSASRLLAGGYEQFF	TGCAGTGCTAGTCGCTTACTAGCGGGAGGTTATGAGCAGTTCTTC
TRBV12-3/TRBV12-4	TRBJ2-7	.	13	CASSLSSGLEQYF	TGTGCCAGCTCCCTTTCGTCTGGGCTCGAGCAGTACTTC
TRBV6-1	TRBJ2-5	.	13	CASSEGAGDPKYF	TGTGCCAGCAGTGAAGGGGCAGGGGATCCGAAGTACTTC
TRBV18	TRBJ1-5	.	14	CASSPQGFIQPQHF	TGTGCCAGCTCACCTCAGGGGTTCATTCAGCCCCAGCATTTT
TRBV27	TRBJ2-1	TRBD2	17	CASSFRLAGGSYNEQFF	TGTGCCAGCAGTTTTAGACTAGCGGGGGGCTCCTACAATGAGCAGTTCTTC
TRBV4-1	TRBJ2-1	TRBD2	17	CASSQVLAGGYYNEQFF	TGCGCCAGCAGCCAAGTTCTAGCGGGAGGATACTACAATGAGCAGTTCTTC
TRBV5-1	TRBJ2-4	.	13	CASSLAGEDIQYF	TGCGCCAGCAGCTTGGCAGGGGAAGACATTCAGTACTTC
TRBV2	TRBJ1-1	.	13	CASNPPGGTEAFF	TGTGCCAGCAACCCCCCGGGGGGGACTGAAGCTTTCTTT
TRBV2	TRBJ1-2	TRBD1	14	CASSAGQGDYGYTF	TGTGCCAGCAGTGCGGGACAGGGGGACTATGGCTACACCTTC
TRBV27	TRBJ2-5	.	16	CASSFGQGDIQETQYF	TGTGCCAGCAGTTTCGGTCAGGGCGACATTCAAGAGACCCAGTACTTC
TRBV5-6	TRBJ1-6	.	14	CASSSQVVNSPLHF	TGTGCCAGCAGTTCCCAGGTCGTCAATTCACCCCTCCACTTT
TRBV29-1	TRBJ2-1	TRBD2	14	CSVVGGRAWDEQFF	TGCAGCGTTGTTGGCGGGAGGGCCTGGGATGAGCAGTTCTTC
TRBV14	TRBJ2-2	.	14	CASSREIRTGELFF	TGTGCCAGCTCAAGGGAGATCAGGACCGGGGAGCTGTTTTTT
TRBV3-1/TRBV3-2	TRBJ2-1	.	15	CASSQDRVANNEQFF	TGTGCCAGCAGCCAAGATCGTGTAGCTAACAATGAGCAGTTCTTC
TRBV20-1	TRBJ2-1	.	10	CSVKYNEQFF	TGCAGTGTAAAATACAATGAGCAGTTCTTC
TRBV28	TRBJ1-1	.	11	CASLGGTEAFF	TGTGCCAGCCTAGGGGGCACTGAAGCTTTCTTT
TRBV13	TRBJ1-2	TRBD1	13	CASSQETGNGYTF	TGTGCCAGCAGCCAAGAGACAGGGAACGGCTACACCTTC
TRBV12-3/TRBV12-4	TRBJ1-2	TRBD1	11	CASSRSGQGVF	TGTGCCAGCAGTCGAAGTGGACAGGGAGTCTTC